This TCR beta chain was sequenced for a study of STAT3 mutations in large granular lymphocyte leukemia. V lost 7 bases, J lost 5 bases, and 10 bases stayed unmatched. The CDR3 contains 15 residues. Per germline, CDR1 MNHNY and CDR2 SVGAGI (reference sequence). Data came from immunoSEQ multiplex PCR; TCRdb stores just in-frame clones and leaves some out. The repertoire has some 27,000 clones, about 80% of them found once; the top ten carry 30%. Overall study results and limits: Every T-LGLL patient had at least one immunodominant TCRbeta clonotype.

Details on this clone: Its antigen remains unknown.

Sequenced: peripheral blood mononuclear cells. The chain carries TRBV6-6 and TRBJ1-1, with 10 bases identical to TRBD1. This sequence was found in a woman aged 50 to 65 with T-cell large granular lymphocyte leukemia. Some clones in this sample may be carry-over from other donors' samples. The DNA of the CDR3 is TGTGCCAGCATCATTGGACAGGGGGGTCAGACTGAAGCTTTCTTT. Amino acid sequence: CASIIGQGGQTEAFF.